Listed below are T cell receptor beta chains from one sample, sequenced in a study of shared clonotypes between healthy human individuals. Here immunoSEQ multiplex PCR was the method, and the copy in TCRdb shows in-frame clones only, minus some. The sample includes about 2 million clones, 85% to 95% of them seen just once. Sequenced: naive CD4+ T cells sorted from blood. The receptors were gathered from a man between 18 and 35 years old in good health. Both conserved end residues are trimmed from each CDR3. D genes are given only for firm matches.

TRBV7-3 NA ASSRDLNTEAF
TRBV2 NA ASSVEETQY
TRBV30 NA AWRSDGNNSPLH
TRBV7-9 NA ASSAPGGSVRGEQY
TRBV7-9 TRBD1 ASSFDSRTGVLYEQY
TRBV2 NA ASIYYFSGDQDSKQY
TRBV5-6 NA ASSLLQFSEKLF
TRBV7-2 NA ASCRTDNYEQY
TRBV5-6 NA ASSLGTMNTEAF
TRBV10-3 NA ASSYSYNSPLH
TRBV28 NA ASSLSGVVGNEQF
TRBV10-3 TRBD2 AISESAGGPNTGELF
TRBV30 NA AWSVAPPAEAF
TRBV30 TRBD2 AWRYPRGLAGDNEQF
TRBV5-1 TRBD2 ASSLAGGSGEQY
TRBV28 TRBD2 ASNAGGRNEQY
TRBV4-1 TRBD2 ASSLGSGLAGIRDTQY
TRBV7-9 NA ASSPAITRWNEQY